The rows below give T cell receptor beta chains drawn from one sample of a study of low-dose radiotherapy and immunotherapy resistance in tumors. MiXCR, run by TCRdb on the reads, gives a single entry per CDR3 protein. This table has tens of thousands of distinct CDR3 sequences, approximately 22% appearing once. Sequenced here: PBMCs, sampled after low-dose radiotherapy plus immunotherapy. The source of these receptors is a female donor with ovarian cancer. Each CDR3 is given with its conserved first and last residue. The order of the fields is V gene, J gene, clone size, D gene, CDR3 protein, CDR3 DNA. D genes are given only for firm matches. Size is stated for part of the rows, as once, few or many counts, or as a class when the clone is expanded.

TRBV2	TRBJ2-1	many	NA	CASRPQGFGEQFF	TGTGCCAGCAGACCCCAGGGTTTCGGTGAGCAGTTCTTC
TRBV5-1	TRBJ1-3	many	NA	CASSLYSGNTIYF	TGCGCCAGCAGCTTGTATTCTGGAAACACCATATATTTT
TRBV20-1	TRBJ2-1	NA	NA	CSAPGGSYNEQFF	TGCAGTGCACCTGGGGGCTCCTACAATGAGCAGTTCTTC
TRBV5-5	TRBJ2-5	many	NA	CASSRGRWTDQETQYF	TGTGCCAGCAGCAGGGGGAGGTGGACAGACCAAGAGACCCAGTACTTC
TRBV30	TRBJ2-2	many	TRBD1	CAWSSSGTVRPTGELFF	TGTGCCTGGAGTTCCTCCGGGACAGTAAGGCCGACCGGGGAGCTGTTTTTT
TRBV5-1	TRBJ2-5	many	NA	CASSPGVRSQETQYF	TGCGCCAGCAGCCCCGGCGTCCGATCTCAAGAGACCCAGTACTTC
TRBV19	TRBJ2-7	many	TRBD2	CASSISGRLYEQYF	TGTGCCAGTAGTATCAGCGGGAGGCTCTACGAGCAGTACTTC
TRBV28	TRBJ1-5	many	NA	CASSLGRLTQHF	TGTGCCAGCAGTTTAGGCCGGCTGACCCAGCATTTT
TRBV5-1	TRBJ1-5	once	NA	CASSPAPGSGQPQHF	TGCGCCAGCAGCCCTGCCCCGGGGTCGGGACAGCCCCAGCATTTT
TRBV7-3	TRBJ2-3	many	TRBD2	CASSLSWREGTDTQYF	TGTGCCAGCAGCTTAAGCTGGCGGGAGGGAACAGATACGCAGTATTTT